The rows below give T cell receptor beta chains drawn from one sample of a study of cytomegalovirus exposure and HLA in healthy donors. Profiling relied on immunoSEQ multiplex PCR, and the TCRdb table lists in-frame clones only, not all of them. Among 90,000 to 150,000 clones listed, approximately 80% were seen once. The sample taken for sequencing was PBMCs. These receptors all come from a man between 18 and 29 years old in good health and CMV-seropositive. The conserved cysteine and the conserved F or W are not part of the CDR3 here. The order of the fields is V gene, J gene, CDR3 protein.

>TRBV5-8|TRBJ2-2
ASSPQGLGELF
>TRBV27|TRBJ2-1
ASSLGPLAFYNEQF
>TRBV29-1|TRBJ2-4
SVEWAGGWNIQY
>TRBV19|-
ASSPGRDRGEQY
>TRBV6-6|TRBJ2-1
ASSYSGLAGVNEQF
>TRBV25-1|TRBJ2-1
ASSERDRVFNEQF
>TRBV27|TRBJ2-2
ASSLSGQLNTGELF
>TRBV7-3|TRBJ2-1
ASSFNPLAEKYNEQF
>TRBV30|TRBJ2-1
AWSRGQVRGNEQF
>TRBV27|TRBJ1-2
ASSPQGGGYT
>TRBV5-5|TRBJ2-3
ASSLAGGVGDTQY
>TRBV5-4|TRBJ2-7
ASSLASTPRQAAEQY
>TRBV5-1|TRBJ2-7
ASSLQDRGDEQY
>TRBV27|TRBJ1-1
ASSLSGVRTEAF
>TRBV9|TRBJ1-2
ASSIGPRQGTRNYGYT
>TRBV2|TRBJ2-1
ASSSGTSGSVHEQF
>TRBV5-4|TRBJ1-5
ASRPDRRLAPQH
>TRBV7-8|-
ASSLEMASGRFSYEQY
>TRBV21-1|TRBJ1-5
ASSIGRRNQPQH
>TRBV28|TRBJ2-7
ASSETTGKSTYEQY
>TRBV4-2|TRBJ1-1
ASSQDRYTEAF
>TRBV7-9|TRBJ2-5
ASSLAGEEGGETQY
>TRBV27|TRBJ2-7
ASSLDPQSYEQY
>TRBV30|TRBJ2-2
AWNVVARTGELF
>TRBV6-5|TRBJ2-3
AAHRGYTQY
>TRBV7-9|TRBJ1-2
ASSLAEGAAGGYT
>TRBV6-5|TRBJ2-4
ASATQGARNIQY
>TRBV30|TRBJ2-3
AWSVSPGGEADTQY
>TRBV4-1|TRBJ1-5
ASSSGQDLRQPQH
>TRBV4-1|TRBJ1-5
ASSQPLRTGGKNQPQH
>TRBV19|TRBJ1-1
ATSTGGGTEAF
>TRBV5-1|TRBJ2-5
ASSNSGLSPGEQY
>TRBV15|TRBJ2-2
ATSPDRVTGELF
>TRBV30|TRBJ1-5
AWSLQGASQPQH
>TRBV10-3|TRBJ2-7
AISWTGQGPYEQY
>TRBV7-8|TRBJ1-5
ASSWDFFMAQH
>TRBV27|TRBJ2-5
ASSGTGEETQY
>TRBV28|TRBJ1-5
ASSFRQGKQPQH
>TRBV18|TRBJ2-7
ASSPKETGPYEQY
>TRBV6-5|TRBJ2-4
ASTPFRGSNIQY
>TRBV25-1|TRBJ2-2
ASSELGLAGTNTGELF
>TRBV9|TRBJ2-3
ASSGRTSGSTDTQY
>TRBV10-3|TRBJ2-7
AILPGQGGEQY
>TRBV7-6|TRBJ2-5
ASSLAEASGGEETQY
>TRBV6-6|TRBJ2-2
ASIGVRVTGELF
>TRBV11-3|TRBJ2-2
ASSDAPGGSGTGELF
>TRBV19|TRBJ2-2
ASSTLTSAGTGELF
>TRBV25-1|TRBJ2-7
AGSPTGQGRHEQY
>TRBV21-1|TRBJ1-5
ASSTRPASRASNQPQH
>TRBV19|TRBJ2-5
ASSIDLGGGSQETQY
>TRBV6-6|TRBJ1-6
ASSYSTENLPLH
>TRBV6-5|TRBJ1-1
ASSSFLGAWTEAF
>TRBV5-1|TRBJ2-2
ASRPPSAGENTGELF
>TRBV27|TRBJ2-1
ASRGAVYEQF
>TRBV5-8|TRBJ2-7
ASGQFYEQY
>TRBV5-5|TRBJ2-5
ASRYTGGWQETQY